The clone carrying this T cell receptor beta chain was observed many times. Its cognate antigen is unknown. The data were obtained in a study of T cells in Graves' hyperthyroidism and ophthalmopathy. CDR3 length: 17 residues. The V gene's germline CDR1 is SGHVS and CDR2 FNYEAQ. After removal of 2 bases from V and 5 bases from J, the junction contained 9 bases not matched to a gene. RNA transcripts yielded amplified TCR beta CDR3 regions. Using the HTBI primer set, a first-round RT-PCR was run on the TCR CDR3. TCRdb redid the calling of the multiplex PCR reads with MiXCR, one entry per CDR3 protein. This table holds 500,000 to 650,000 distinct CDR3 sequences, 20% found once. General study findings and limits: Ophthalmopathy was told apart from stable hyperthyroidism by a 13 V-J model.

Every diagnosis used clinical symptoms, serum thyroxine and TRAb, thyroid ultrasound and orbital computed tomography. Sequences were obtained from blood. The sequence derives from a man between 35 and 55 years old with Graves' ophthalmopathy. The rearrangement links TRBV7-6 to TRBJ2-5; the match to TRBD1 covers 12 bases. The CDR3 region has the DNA TGTGCCAGCAGCTTACGGGACAGGGGGCGTTACGGTGAGACCCAGTACTTC. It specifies CASSLRDRGRYGETQYF.